Following are 6 T cell receptor beta chains from one sample sequenced in a study of Graves' ophthalmopathy and Graves' hyperthyroidism. Amplifying from RNA transcripts, the study obtained TCR beta CDR3 regions. HTBI-primed RT-PCR formed the first round, and a multiplex PCR formed the second. TCRdb ran MiXCR on the multiplex PCR reads and lists one entry per CDR3 protein. The sample lists 150,000 or so distinct CDR3 sequences, roughly 37% occurring once. The sample was peripheral blood. The receptors were sampled from a woman aged 40 to 50 with Graves' ophthalmopathy.

The V and J genes are TRBV12-3 or TRBV12-4 and TRBJ2-7, with 13 bases aligning to TRBD2. The junction had 1 base not matched to a gene; V was cut back by 3 bases and J by 2 bases. This CDR3 is built from 15 residues. The CDR3: CASSFGTSGAYEQYF. For the CDR3, the DNA is TGTGCCAGCAGTTTTGGGACTAGCGGGGCCTACGAGCAGTACTTC.

CDR3 nucleotides: TGTGCCAGCAGTTACGTCGGGGGCCTTTTATCGGGGGAGCAGTACTTC. This sequence encodes CASSYVGGLLSGEQYF. The V gene is TRBV6-2 or TRBV6-3, the J gene TRBJ2-7; the D call may be TRBD1 or TRBD2 (6 bases each). CDR1 is MNHEY and CDR2 is SVGEGT in the germline V gene. The CDR3 has 16 residues. The V gene lost 2 bases and the J gene lost 7 bases, with 21 bases spanning the gap.

This clonotype was observed at least ten times. DNA for the CDR3: TGTGCCAGCAAGAGGACTAGCGGGGACTACGAGCAGTACTTC. Protein: CASKRTSGDYEQYF. This rearrangement joins TRBV12-3 or TRBV12-4 to TRBJ2-7; the match to TRBD2 covers 12 bases. The CDR3 has 14 amino acids. Losses at the gene ends were 7 bases for V and 3 bases for J; bases not matched to a gene: 4.

The chain combines TRBV7-8 with TRBJ1-2; unclear D gene. With 2 bases removed from V and 2 bases from J, the gap between germline ends came to 12 bases. Germline V gene sequence: CDR1 SGHVS, CDR2 FQNEAQ. This CDR3 has 15 residues. The CDR3 loop reads CASSLTSPANYGYTF. The CDR3 DNA sequence: TGTGCCAGCAGCTTAACTTCACCCGCCAACTATGGCTACACCTTC.

In its sample, this clonotype was seen many times. J is TRBJ2-2 and V is TRBV28; 7 bases align to TRBD2. This CDR3 contains 15 residues. Germline V gene data show CDR1 as MDHEN and CDR2 as SYDVKM. V lost 8 bases and J lost 0; bases outside the gene matches: 6. CDR3 amino acids: CASVRAGTNTGELFF. CDR3 in DNA: TGTGCCAGCGTTAGAGCGGGAACGAACACCGGGGAGCTGTTTTTT.

V gene TRBV7-2 combines with J gene TRBJ2-7; the D is unclear. The length of the CDR3 is 12 residues. Germline CDR1 is SGHTA and CDR2 is FQGNSA. V was clipped by 2 bases and J by 3 bases, with 5 bases between them. CDR3 region: CASSLQLYEQYF. The DNA of the CDR3 is TGTGCCAGCAGCTTACAACTCTACGAGCAGTACTTC.